This entry lists 18 T cell receptor beta chains sequenced from one sample in a study of graft-versus-host responses after intestinal transplantation. The assay was immunoSEQ multiplex PCR, and TCRdb's table has in-frame clones only and misses some. The table has roughly 980 clones, about 95% seen once. Sequencing used PBMCs, obtained 9 days after transplant. These receptors all stem from a human patient who received an intestinal transplant, so some T cells may come from the graft donor.

This clone was detected a few times. V gene TRBV14 combines with J gene TRBJ2-3; D gene ambiguous. The CDR3 has 14 amino acids. Germline CDR1 SGHDN, CDR2 FVKESK. V was pared by 4 bases and J by 1 base, with 9 bases between. CDR3 nucleotides: TGTGCCAGCAGCCCCCAACTCGGCACAGATACGCAGTATTTT. This translates into CASSPQLGTDTQYF.

This chain joins TRBV13 and TRBJ2-7, with 11 nucleotides matching TRBD2. The germline V gene encodes CDR1 PRHDT and CDR2 FYEKMQ (reference sequence). Trimming cost V 3 bases and J 2 bases; bases outside gene matches: 3. CDR3 length: 15 residues. The CDR3 DNA sequence: TGTGCCAGCAGCTTCCGACTAGCGGGAACCTACGAGCAGTACTTC. This sequence encodes CASSFRLAGTYEQYF.

The CDR3 region has the DNA TGTGCCAGCACCGGGAGTTACTACGAGCAGTACTTC. Translated, it gives CASTGSYYEQYF. The V call is TRBV6-1, the J call TRBJ2-7, with D perhaps TRBD2 (6 bases). V was pared by 7 bases and J by 3 bases, with 10 bases between. The CDR3 consists of 12 residues. Per the germline V gene, CDR1 is MNHNS and CDR2 is SASEGT.

The sample holds a few counts of this clone. V usage is TRBV29-1 and J usage is TRBJ2-1; a weak D match, TRBD1 (7 bases). V was cut by 6 bases and J by 4 bases, with 16 bases left in between. CDR1 SQVTM and CDR2 ANQGSEA come from the germline V gene. The CDR3 consists of 14 residues. The CDR3 nucleotides read TGCAGCGTCCCTGACAGGGACTTATACAATGAGCAGTTCTTC. This encodes CSVPDRDLYNEQFF.

The genes are TRBV4-1 and TRBJ2-7; TRBD1 agrees at 8 bases. This CDR3 is built from 14 residues. Germline V gene data show CDR1 as MGHRA and CDR2 as YSYEKL. After removal of 2 bases from V and 2 bases from J, the junction contained 2 bases not matched to a gene. The CDR3 DNA is TGCGCCAGCAGCCAAAGGGACAGGACCTACGAGCAGTACTTC. Translation gives CASSQRDRTYEQYF.

The chain recombines TRBV27 with TRBJ1-1; maybe TRBD1 (5 bases). Trimming stripped 3 bases from V and 7 bases from J, with 9 bases between. The germline CDR1 and CDR2 sequences are MNHEY and SMNVEV (reference sequence). The CDR3 sequence is 12 residues long. CDR3 amino acids: CASSLGGGEAFF. CDR3 sequence (DNA): TGTGCCAGCAGTTTGGGGGGTGGTGAAGCTTTCTTT.

The chain couples TRBV7-9 to TRBJ2-7, with TRBD2 matching 11 bases. CDR1 is SEHNR and CDR2 is FQNEAQ in the germline V gene (reference sequence). The CDR3 has 19 amino acids. Losses at the gene ends were 5 bases for V and 0 bases for J; bases not matched to a gene: 15. The chain's CDR3 is CASSMFRGLAAISSYEQYF. DNA of the CDR3: TGTGCCAGCAGCATGTTTCGGGGACTAGCGGCGATCAGCTCCTACGAGCAGTACTTC.

The count of this clone is one. This chain joins TRBV5-1 and TRBJ1-2; 9 nucleotides align to TRBD1. This CDR3 spans 15 amino acids. Trimming at V came to 1 base and at J to 5 bases, leaving 6 bases not matched to a gene. The germline CDR1 and CDR2 sequences are SGHRS and YFSETQ. CDR3 in DNA: TGCGCCAGCAGCTTGACCACAGGGGGCGCGTATGGCTACACCTTC. This gives the protein CASSLTTGGAYGYTF.

The rearrangement joins TRBV19 to TRBJ2-2; weak D call: TRBD2 (5 bases). V lost 6 bases and J lost 4, with 18 bases in between. CDR1 is LNHDA and CDR2 is SQIVND in the germline V gene (reference sequence). This CDR3 has 16 amino acids. The CDR3 sequence: CASRGRRGVSTGELFF. The CDR3 coding sequence is TGTGCCAGTAGAGGGCGTCGGGGAGTGTCCACCGGGGAGCTGTTTTTT.

The chain couples TRBV5-4 to TRBJ2-3; 8 bases align to TRBD2. The CDR3 has 15 amino acids. Per the germline V gene, CDR1 is SGHNT and CDR2 is YYREEE (reference sequence). The trim removed 5 bases at V and 6 bases at J, leaving 11 bases unmatched. In nucleotides, the CDR3 is TGTGCCAGCAGTCTTACAGGGTCGGGAGGGGATACGCAGTATTTT. Translating gives CASSLTGSGGDTQYF.

This chain joins TRBV29-1 and TRBJ2-7; D is ambiguous. Looked up from germline, CDR1 is SQVTM and CDR2 is ANQGSEA. Trimming left V 1 base short and J 6 bases short, with 10 bases between. The CDR3 contains 12 residues. The CDR3 here is CSVEGLGFEQYF. The DNA of the CDR3 is TGCAGCGTTGAAGGTCTCGGGTTCGAGCAGTACTTC.

The V gene is TRBV5-1, the J gene TRBJ1-5; no clear D. The length of the CDR3 is 13 residues. Looked up from germline, CDR1 is SGHRS and CDR2 is YFSETQ. V lost 0 bases and J lost 5, with 6 bases in between. The CDR3 region is CASSLDLDQPQHF. The CDR3 coding sequence is TGCGCCAGCAGCTTGGACTTAGATCAGCCCCAGCATTTT.

This chain links TRBV7-9 with TRBJ2-7; perhaps TRBD1 as D (6 bases). Per the germline V gene, CDR1 is SEHNR and CDR2 is FQNEAQ (reference sequence). The germline V and J ends were trimmed by 5 bases and 3 bases, with 20 bases remaining between them. CDR3 size: 16 residues. The CDR3, as DNA: TGTGCCAGCAGCCCAAAACAGGGCCCTGCTCTCTACGAGCAGTACTTC. This translates into CASSPKQGPALYEQYF.

The chain couples TRBV5-4 to TRBJ2-6, with no clear D. V gave up 4 bases and J gave up 0 bases, with 8 bases separating them. The germline V gene encodes CDR1 SGHNT and CDR2 YYREEE (reference sequence). The CDR3 is 15 amino acids. In nucleotides, the CDR3 is TGTGCCAGCAGCCTGGATGCCTCTGGGGCCAACGTCCTGACTTTC. Its protein is CASSLDASGANVLTF.

J is TRBJ2-7 and V is TRBV18, with TRBD1 as a possible D gene (5 bases). Germline V gene data show CDR1 as KGHSH and CDR2 as LQKENI. Trimming removed 2 bases at V and 0 bases at J, with 8 bases between. This CDR3 has 14 residues. CDR3 residues: CASSPIDSSYEQYF. CDR3 bases: TGTGCCAGCTCACCAATAGACAGCTCCTACGAGCAGTACTTC. Filled out from reference TRBV18 and TRBJ2-7, the complete variable domain reads NAGVMQNPRHLVRRRGQEARLRCSPMKGHSHVYWYRQLPEEGLKFMVYLQKENIIDESGMPKERFSAEFPKEGPSILRIQQVVRGDSAAYFCASSPIDSSYEQYFGPGTRLTVT.

The rearrangement links TRBV4-1 to TRBJ1-6, with 7 nucleotides matching TRBD1. The junction had 9 bases not matched to a gene; V was cut back by 0 bases and J by 7 bases. The CDR3 length is 17 residues. CDR1 and CDR2 (germline): MGHRA, YSYEKL. This CDR3 reads CASSQEGGQVLNSPLHF. CDR3 bases: TGCGCCAGCAGCCAAGAAGGTGGACAGGTCTTAAATTCACCCCTCCACTTT.

The V call is TRBV27, the J call TRBJ1-4; TRBD1 matches 7 bases. CDR3 length: 16 residues. V trimming: 6 bases; J trimming: 4 bases; junction bases outside the gene matches: 11. CDR1 is MNHEY, CDR2 SMNVEV, per germline (reference sequence). This CDR3 reads CASRPPGQKLNEKLFF. The CDR3 nucleotides read TGTGCCAGCAGGCCCCCGGGACAGAAACTTAATGAAAAACTGTTTTTT.

The V and J genes are TRBV6-5 and TRBJ1-1; D is unclear. Germline loops: CDR1 MNHEY, CDR2 SVGAGI. The CDR3 runs 15 residues. The V end lost 2 bases, the J end lost 0 bases, and 10 bases lay between the germline ends. CDR3 protein: CASSYAADLNTEAFF. The CDR3 bases are TGTGCCAGCAGTTACGCCGCGGACCTGAACACTGAAGCTTTCTTT.